This is a list of T cell receptor beta chains from one sample in a study of T-cell memory formation after mild COVID-19. Each CDR3 protein is one row after TCRdb ran MiXCR on the 5' RACE reads. Of roughly 130,000 distinct CDR3 sequences listed, less than 6.5% are singletons. The specimen sequenced was PBMCs or a T cell subset sorted from them (not recorded which). These receptors were collected from an adult woman who had mild COVID-19 (a few samples of this study predate the infection). Cell type and time point are not known. The CDR3 runs from the conserved cysteine through the conserved F or W. The D gene is left open where the match is weak. Clone size, where shown, is once, few, many, or a class for clones that have expanded.

d_call clone_size j_call v_call cdr3_aa cdr3_nt
TRBD1 NA TRBJ1-2 TRBV12-3/TRBV12-4 CASGGQGNYGYTF TGTGCCAGCGGCGGACAGGGGAACTATGGCTACACCTTC
NA many TRBJ2-2 TRBV20-1 CSARDPGPKGELFF TGCAGTGCTAGAGACCCGGGACCCAAGGGGGAGCTGTTTTTT
NA NA TRBJ1-1 TRBV6-6 CASSSLYGGATEAFF TGTGCCAGCAGTTCCCTTTACGGAGGGGCCACTGAAGCTTTCTTT
TRBD1 few TRBJ2-5 TRBV5-1 CASSQGQGVETQYF TGCGCCAGCAGCCAGGGACAGGGGGTCGAGACCCAGTACTTC
NA few TRBJ2-5 TRBV18 CASSPPGKQETQYF TGTGCCAGCTCACCACCGGGGAAACAAGAGACCCAGTACTTC
TRBD1 few TRBJ2-7 TRBV5-1 CASSLEPGQDSYEQYF TGCGCCAGCAGCTTGGAACCGGGACAGGATTCCTACGAGCAGTACTTC
NA many TRBJ2-5 TRBV7-2 CASSPLLGLETQYF TGTGCCAGCAGCCCCCTCCTCGGGTTGGAGACCCAGTACTTC
NA few TRBJ1-6 TRBV11-2 CASRTRDWYNSPLHF TGTGCCAGCAGAACCCGGGACTGGTATAATTCACCCCTCCACTTT
TRBD2 NA TRBJ2-2 TRBV7-2 CASSLRLAATGELFF TGTGCCAGCAGCTTGCGGCTAGCGGCCACCGGGGAGCTGTTTTTT
NA few TRBJ2-1 TRBV7-9 CASSLRRATDNEQFF TGTGCCAGCAGCTTGCGGCGGGCTACCGACAATGAGCAGTTCTTC
TRBD2 few TRBJ2-7 TRBV6-2/TRBV6-3 CASSYGLAGSYEQYF TGTGCCAGCAGTTACGGACTAGCGGGCTCCTACGAGCAGTACTTC
NA few TRBJ1-5 TRBV10-3 CAIGVGANQPQHF TGTGCCATTGGGGTAGGGGCGAATCAGCCCCAGCATTTT
TRBD2 few TRBJ2-5 TRBV6-5 CASRESGGAETQYF TGTGCCAGCAGGGAGAGCGGGGGGGCAGAGACCCAGTACTTC
NA NA TRBJ1-1 TRBV5-1 CASSLFGGTVMNTEAFF TGCGCCAGCAGCTTGTTCGGGGGCACTGTCATGAACACTGAAGCTTTCTTT
NA NA TRBJ2-7 TRBV15 CATSREPYEQYF TGTGCCACCAGCAGAGAGCCCTACGAGCAGTACTTC
NA NA TRBJ2-1 TRBV30 CAWSVLRGRVNEQFF TGTGCCTGGAGTGTACTGCGGGGGCGGGTCAATGAGCAGTTCTTC
NA many TRBJ2-1 TRBV5-5 CASSLEVNRYNEQFF TGTGCCAGCAGCTTGGAGGTGAACCGATACAATGAGCAGTTCTTC
NA few TRBJ2-1 TRBV28 CASSLYEGIEQFF TGTGCCAGCAGTTTGTATGAGGGAATTGAGCAGTTCTTC
NA NA TRBJ2-3 TRBV5-1 CASSLVTSTDTQYF TGCGCCAGCAGCTTGGTGACCTCCACAGATACGCAGTATTTT
NA few TRBJ2-6 TRBV19 CASRSRQVDSGANVLTF TGTGCCAGTAGGTCAAGACAGGTTGACTCTGGGGCCAACGTCCTGACTTTC
NA few TRBJ1-2 TRBV5-1 CASSLADGRGYTF TGCGCCAGCAGCTTGGCCGACGGCCGGGGCTACACCTTC
NA many TRBJ2-3 TRBV5-1 CASSPLRGATDTQYF TGCGCCAGCAGCCCCTTAAGAGGGGCCACAGATACGCAGTATTTT
TRBD2 few TRBJ2-1 TRBV30 CAWSPQLAGSNEQFF TGTGCCTGGAGTCCCCAACTAGCGGGGTCCAATGAGCAGTTCTTC
TRBD1 many TRBJ2-2 TRBV9 CASSVSGGSNTGELFF TGTGCCAGCAGCGTATCAGGGGGATCGAACACCGGGGAGCTGTTTTTT
NA few TRBJ1-6 TRBV4-1 CASSQEEGNHSPLHF TGCGCCAGCAGCCAAGAGGAAGGGAACCATTCACCCCTCCACTTT
TRBD1 few TRBJ1-1 TRBV10-2 CASSPVGTEQQAFF TGCGCCAGCAGTCCAGTAGGGACAGAGCAACAAGCTTTCTTT
TRBD1 few TRBJ1-1 TRBV24-1 CATSDAMTGETEAFF TGTGCCACCAGTGACGCAATGACAGGGGAGACTGAAGCTTTCTTT
NA NA TRBJ2-7 TRBV11-1 CASSPLVQGRHEQYF TGTGCCAGCAGCCCTCTCGTACAGGGGAGGCACGAGCAGTACTTC
NA NA TRBJ2-2 TRBV12-3/TRBV12-4 CASSFHSGGGELFF TGTGCCAGCAGTTTCCACAGTGGAGGCGGGGAGCTGTTTTTT
TRBD2 NA TRBJ2-7 TRBV12-3/TRBV12-4 CASSRLLTSGRNYEQYF TGTGCCAGCAGCCGACTGCTCACTAGCGGGCGGAACTACGAGCAGTACTTC
TRBD1 few TRBJ1-4 TRBV2 CASGAGGMREKLFF TGTGCCAGCGGGGCAGGGGGCATGAGGGAAAAACTGTTTTTT
TRBD2 few TRBJ2-1 TRBV4-3 CASSQQQASGFEQFF TGCGCCAGCAGCCAACAGCAGGCTAGCGGGTTTGAGCAGTTCTTC
TRBD2 few TRBJ2-3 TRBV5-1 CASSWSSGASTDTQYF TGCGCCAGCAGCTGGTCTAGCGGGGCTAGCACAGATACGCAGTATTTT
TRBD2 NA TRBJ2-3 TRBV24-1 CATSDYRAGNTDTQYF TGTGCCACCAGTGATTACAGAGCGGGAAACACAGATACGCAGTATTTT
TRBD1 many TRBJ2-7 TRBV5-1 CASSLGGTGVPYEQYF TGCGCCAGCAGCTTGGGCGGGACAGGGGTACCCTACGAGCAGTACTTC
TRBD2 NA TRBJ2-1 TRBV4-1 CASSQGLAGGYEQFF TGCGCCAGCAGCCAGGGACTAGCGGGGGGGTATGAGCAGTTCTTC
TRBD1 many TRBJ1-1 TRBV5-1 CASSVRDRGRKTEAFF TGCGCCAGCAGCGTCCGGGACAGGGGAAGGAAGACTGAAGCTTTCTTT
TRBD1 many TRBJ1-2 TRBV7-9 CASSSGQGDYGYTF TGTGCCAGCAGCTCAGGACAGGGGGACTATGGCTACACCTTC
TRBD2 NA TRBJ2-5 TRBV9 CASSVRGGVETQYF TGTGCCAGCAGCGTACGGGGAGGGGTGGAGACCCAGTACTTC
TRBD2 few TRBJ2-3 TRBV28 CASSLGGGGSGFYTQYF TGTGCCAGCAGTTTAGGTGGTGGCGGGAGTGGGTTTTATACGCAGTATTTT